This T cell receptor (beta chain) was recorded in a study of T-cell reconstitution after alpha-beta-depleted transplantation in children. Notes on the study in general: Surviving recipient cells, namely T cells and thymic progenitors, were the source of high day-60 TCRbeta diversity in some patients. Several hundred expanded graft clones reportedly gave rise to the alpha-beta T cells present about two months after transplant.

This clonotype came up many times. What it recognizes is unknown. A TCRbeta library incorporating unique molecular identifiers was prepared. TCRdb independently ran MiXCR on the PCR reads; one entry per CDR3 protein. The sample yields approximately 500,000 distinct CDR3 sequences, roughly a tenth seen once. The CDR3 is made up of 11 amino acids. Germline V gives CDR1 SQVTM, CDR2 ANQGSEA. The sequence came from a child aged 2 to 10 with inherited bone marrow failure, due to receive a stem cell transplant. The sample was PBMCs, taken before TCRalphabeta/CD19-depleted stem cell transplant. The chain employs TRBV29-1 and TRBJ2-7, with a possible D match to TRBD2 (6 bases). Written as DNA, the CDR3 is TGCGGAGCGGGTGGATCCTACGAGCAGTACTTC. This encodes CGAGGSYEQYF.